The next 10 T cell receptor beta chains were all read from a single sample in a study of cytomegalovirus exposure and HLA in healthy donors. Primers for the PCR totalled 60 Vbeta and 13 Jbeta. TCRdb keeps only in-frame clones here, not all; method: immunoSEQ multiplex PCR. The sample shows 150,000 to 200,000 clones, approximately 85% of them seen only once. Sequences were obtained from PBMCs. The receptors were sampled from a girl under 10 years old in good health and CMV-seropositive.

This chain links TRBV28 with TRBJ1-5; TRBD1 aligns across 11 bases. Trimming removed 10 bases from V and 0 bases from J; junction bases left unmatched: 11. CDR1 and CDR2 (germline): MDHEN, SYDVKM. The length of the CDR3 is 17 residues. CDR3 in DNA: TGTGCCATATACGGGACAGGGGGTGCCGCTAGCAATCAGCCCCAGCATTTT. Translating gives CAIYGTGGAASNQPQHF. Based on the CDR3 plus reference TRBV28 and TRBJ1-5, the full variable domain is DVKVTQSSRYLVKRTGEKVFLECVQDMDHENMFWYRQDPGLGLRLIYFSYDVKMKEKGDIPEGYSVSREKKERFSLILESASTNQTSMYLCAIYGTGGAASNQPQHFGDGTRLSIL.

DNA of the CDR3: TGTGCCAGCAGCGTAGGAACTAGTCGAGATACGCAGTATTTT. Protein: CASSVGTSRDTQYF. V is TRBV9 and J is TRBJ2-3, with TRBD2 as a possible D gene (5 bases). Looked up from germline, CDR1 is SGDLS and CDR2 is YYNGEE. Trimming removed 0 bases at V and 5 bases at J, with 10 bases between. The CDR3 runs to 14 residues.

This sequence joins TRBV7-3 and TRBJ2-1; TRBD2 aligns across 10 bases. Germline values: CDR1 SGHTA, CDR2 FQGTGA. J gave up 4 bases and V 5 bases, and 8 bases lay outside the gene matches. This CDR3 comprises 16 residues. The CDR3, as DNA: TGTGCCAGCAGCGACCAGGTAGCGGGGGGATACAATGAGCAGTTCTTC. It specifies CASSDQVAGGYNEQFF. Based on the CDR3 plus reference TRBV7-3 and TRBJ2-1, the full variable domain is GAGVSQTPSNKVTEKGKYVELRCDPISGHTALYWYRQSLGQGPEFLIYFQGTGAADDSGLPNDRFFAVRPEGSVSTLKIQRTERGDSAVYLCASSDQVAGGYNEQFFGPGTRLTVL.

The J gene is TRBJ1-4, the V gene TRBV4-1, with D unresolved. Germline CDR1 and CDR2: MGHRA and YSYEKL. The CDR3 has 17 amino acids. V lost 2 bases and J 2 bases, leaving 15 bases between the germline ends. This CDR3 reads CASSQLATTGTNEKLFF. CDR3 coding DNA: TGCGCCAGCAGCCAACTGGCGACAACGGGGACTAATGAAAAACTGTTTTTT.

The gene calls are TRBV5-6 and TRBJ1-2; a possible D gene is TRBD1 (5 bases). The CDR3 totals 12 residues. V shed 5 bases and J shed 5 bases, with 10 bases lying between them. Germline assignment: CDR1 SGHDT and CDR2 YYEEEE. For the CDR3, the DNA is TGTGCCAGCAGGGGGGGAAGATATGGCTACACCTTC. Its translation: CASRGGRYGYTF.

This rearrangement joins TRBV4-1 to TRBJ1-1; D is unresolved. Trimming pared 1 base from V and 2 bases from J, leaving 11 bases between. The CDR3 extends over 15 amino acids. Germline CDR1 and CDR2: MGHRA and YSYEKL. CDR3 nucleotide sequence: TGCGCCAGCAGCCAAGGCCCAGGTGATAACACTGAAGCTTTCTTT. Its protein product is CASSQGPGDNTEAFF.

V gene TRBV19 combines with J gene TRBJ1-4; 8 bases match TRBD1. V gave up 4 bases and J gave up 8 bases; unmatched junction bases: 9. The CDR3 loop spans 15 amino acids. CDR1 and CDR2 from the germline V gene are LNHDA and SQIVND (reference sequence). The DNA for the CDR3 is TGTGCCAGTAGTACCGCACAGGGGGTCGGGGAAAAACTGTTTTTT. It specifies CASSTAQGVGEKLFF.

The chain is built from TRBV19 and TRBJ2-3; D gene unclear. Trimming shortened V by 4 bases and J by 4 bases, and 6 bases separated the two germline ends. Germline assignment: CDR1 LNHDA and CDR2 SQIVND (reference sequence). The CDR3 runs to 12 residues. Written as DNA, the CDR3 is TGTGCCAGTAGTAGTAGCCCAGATACGCAGTATTTT. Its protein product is CASSSSPDTQYF.

The CDR3 is CASSRQGGNTEAFF. The CDR3 coding sequence is TGTGCCAGCTCAAGACAGGGTGGCAACACTGAAGCTTTCTTT. The chain joins TRBV18 to TRBJ1-1; TRBD1 matches at 7 bases. Germline V gene sequence: CDR1 KGHSH, CDR2 LQKENI. The trim removed 5 bases at V and 2 bases at J, leaving 5 bases unmatched. The CDR3 is 14 amino acids.

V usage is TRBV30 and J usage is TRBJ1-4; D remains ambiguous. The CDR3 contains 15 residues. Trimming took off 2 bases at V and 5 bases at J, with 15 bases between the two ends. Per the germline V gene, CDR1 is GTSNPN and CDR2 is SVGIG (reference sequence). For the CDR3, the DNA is TGTGCCTGGAGTACCCGAGGGCGCCCCAATGAAAAACTGTTTTTT. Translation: CAWSTRGRPNEKLFF.